The T cell receptor beta chain under discussion was sequenced for a study of blood T cell repertoires in COVID-19. Looking at the study overall: There were acute and convalescent COVID-19 samples, and they came from the United States, Italy and Spain. PBMCs, B-cell-depleted T cells, or T cells were the source of the cDNA or gDNA that made up the material.

Trimming took 4 bases from V and 10 from J, leaving 21 bases between them. CDR3 size: 15 residues. Germline lookup yields CDR1 SGHNT and CDR2 YENEEA. Per the study methods: Reference gene primers were amplified, and this amplification served to estimate nucleated cell counts. Profiling relied on immunoSEQ multiplex PCR, and the TCRdb table lists in-frame clones only, not all of them. Clone size and the V and J calls come from that table; the DNA yielded D and trimming. The data show 250,000 to 300,000 clones, with under 90% seen just once and roughly 0.96% held by the top ten. The sequencing input was peripheral blood. The chain employs TRBV11-3 and TRBJ2-3; no reliable D call. This sequence was found in a woman between 35 and 50 years old who had recovered from COVID-19. The CDR3: CASSSIPSVGGSQYF. In nucleotides, the CDR3 is TGTGCCAGCAGCTCAATACCAAGTGTTGGCGGTTCGCAGTATTTT.